This T cell receptor beta chain was recovered during a study of cytomegalovirus exposure and HLA in healthy donors. Germline loops: CDR1 SGHRS, CDR2 YFSETQ. V shed 4 bases, J shed 0 bases, and the junction held 2 bases outside the gene matches. This CDR3 has 16 residues. The PCR had 60 Vbeta and 13 Jbeta primers. The assay was immunoSEQ multiplex PCR, and TCRdb's table has in-frame clones only and misses some. The sample has about 86,000 clones, around 75% seen once; the top ten hold about 14%. The J gene is TRBJ2-1, the V gene TRBV5-1, with 12 bases fitting TRBD2. This TCR derives from a woman aged 40 to 50 in good health and CMV-seropositive. Sequencing input: PBMCs. In nucleotides, the CDR3 is TGCGCCAGCAGCCTAGCGGGAGGGAGCTCCTACAATGAGCAGTTCTTC. Protein: CASSLAGGSSYNEQFF. Filled out from reference TRBV5-1 and TRBJ2-1, the complete variable domain reads KAGVTQTPRYLIKTRGQQVTLSCSPISGHRSVSWYQQTPGQGLQFLFEYFSETQRNKGNFPGRFSGRQFSNSRSEMNVSTLELGDSALYLCASSLAGGSSYNEQFFGPGTRLTVL.